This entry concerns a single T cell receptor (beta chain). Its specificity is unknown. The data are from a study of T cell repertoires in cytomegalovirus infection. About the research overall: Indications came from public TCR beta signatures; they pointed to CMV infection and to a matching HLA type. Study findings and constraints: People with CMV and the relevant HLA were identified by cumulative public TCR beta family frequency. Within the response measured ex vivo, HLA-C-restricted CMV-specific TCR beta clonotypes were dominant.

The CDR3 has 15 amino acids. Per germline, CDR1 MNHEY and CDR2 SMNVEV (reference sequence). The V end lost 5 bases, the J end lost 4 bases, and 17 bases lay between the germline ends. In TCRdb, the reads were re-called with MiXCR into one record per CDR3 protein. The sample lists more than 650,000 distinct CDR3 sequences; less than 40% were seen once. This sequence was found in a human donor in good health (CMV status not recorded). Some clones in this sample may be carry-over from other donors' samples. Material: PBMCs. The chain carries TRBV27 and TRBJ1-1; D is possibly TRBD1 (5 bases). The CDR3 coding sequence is TGTGCCAGCAGTATTGCCGGGCGCGGGGGCACTGAAGCTTTCTTT. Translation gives CASSIAGRGGTEAFF.